The T cell receptor beta chain under discussion was sequenced for a study of cytomegalovirus exposure and HLA in healthy donors. Some clones are missing from TCRdb's copy, which holds only in-frame ones; the method was immunoSEQ multiplex PCR. The sample consists of 110,000 to 150,000 clones, approximately 94% of them appearing once. On this clone: Its cognate antigen is unknown.

The germline V gene has CDR1 MNHEY and CDR2 SMNVEV (reference sequence). Deletions cut 3 bases from V and 9 bases from J, with 12 bases between. The CDR3 totals 13 residues. Study-wide results and limits: Most TCR sequences proved rare, with some public TCRs found in many donors. The authors enumerated 150 to 200 TCR beta chains as linked to cytomegalovirus. For cytomegalovirus status, the classifier reportedly gave diagnoses with high specificity and sensitivity. Subsequent analysis showed first-cohort TCR clusters tending to co-occur in around 130 validation repertoires.

The sequencing input was PBMCs. The chain recombines TRBV27 with TRBJ2-1, with D maybe TRBD2 (5 bases). This clonotype originated in a man between 18 and 35 years old in good health and CMV-seropositive. The CDR3 sequence is CASSFSVATEQFF. Here the CDR3 DNA reads TGTGCCAGCAGTTTCAGCGTAGCGACTGAGCAGTTCTTC.